This T cell receptor beta chain was captured by sequencing in a study of T cells in severe cutaneous drug reactions. Libraries were made by iRepertoire multiplex PCR with TCR subtype-specific primers for bulk and single-cell sequencing. TCRdb reprocessed the multiplex PCR reads and reports one entry per CDR3 protein, with no DNA. This sample's table has 4,000 or so distinct CDR3 sequences. Sequenced patients had Stevens-Johnson syndrome or toxic epidermal necrolysis caused by carbamazepine. About five Han Chinese and about six European CBZ-SJS/TEN patients gave blood repertoires. The CDR3 spans 16 residues. Per germline, CDR1 SGHVS and CDR2 FQNEAQ.

This TCR was recovered from a human donor with Stevens-Johnson syndrome, a severe cutaneous drug reaction. The sequenced sample consisted of PBMCs. The chain uses TRBV7-8 and TRBJ1-5; TCRdb's D call of TRBD1 is untestable without DNA. CDR3 protein: CASSPQTGDSNQPQHF. Supplemented by reference TRBV7-8 and TRBJ1-5, the full variable domain reads GAGVSQSPRYKVAKRGQDVALRCDPISGHVSLFWYQQALGQGPEFLTYFQNEAQLDKSGLPSDRFFAERPEGSVSTLKIQRTQQEDSAVYLCASSPQTGDSNQPQHFGDGTRLSIL.